A single sample is the source of the 27 T cell receptor beta chains below, sequenced in a study of blood T cell repertoires in COVID-19. Some clones are missing from TCRdb's copy, which holds only in-frame ones; the method was immunoSEQ multiplex PCR. Found here are some 220,000 clones, 65% to 90% of them singletons; the top ten hold 9.7%. Sample: peripheral blood. The receptors here all came from a man between 50 and 59 years old with active or convalescent COVID-19.

The J gene is TRBJ2-5, the V gene TRBV29-1, with unresolved D. Per germline, CDR1 SQVTM and CDR2 ANQGSEA. Trimming took off 8 bases at V and 3 bases at J, with 16 bases between the two ends. This CDR3 is 13 amino acids long. The CDR3 region has the DNA TGCAGCTCCGCCGTCCATACTAAAGAGACCCAGTACTTC. It is translated as CSSAVHTKETQYF. The full variable domain, with the rest looked up from reference TRBV29-1 and TRBJ2-5, is SAVISQKPSRDICQRGTSLTIQCQVDSQVTMMFWYRQQPGQSLTLIATANQGSEATYESGFVIDKFPISRPNLTFSTLTVSNMSPEDSSIYLCSSAVHTKETQYFGPGTRLLVL.

V is TRBV5-1 and J is TRBJ2-5, with TRBD2 as a possible D gene (6 bases). Germline CDR1 and CDR2: SGHRS and YFSETQ. The CDR3 runs 16 residues. With 1 base removed from V and 5 bases from J, the gap between germline ends came to 18 bases. The CDR3 nucleotides are TGCGCCAGCAGCTTGACCGCGGAGGGCCCTCTGGAGACCCAGTACTTC. It is translated as CASSLTAEGPLETQYF.

V usage is TRBV15 and J usage is TRBJ2-7; 14 bases are shared with TRBD2. The CDR3 is 14 amino acids. Germline CDR1 is LNHNV and CDR2 is YYDKDF (reference sequence). V lost 5 bases, J lost 6 bases, and 3 bases stayed unmatched. The CDR3 reads CATSGTSGSLEQYF. The CDR3 bases are TGTGCCACCAGCGGGACTAGCGGGAGCCTCGAGCAGTACTTC. Full variable domain (rest looked up from reference TRBV15 and TRBJ2-7): DAMVIQNPRYQVTQFGKPVTLSCSQTLNHNVMYWYQQKSSQAPKLLFHYYDKDFNNEADTPDNFQSRRPNTSFCFLDIRSPGLGDTAMYLCATSGTSGSLEQYFGPGTRLTVT.

The chain employs TRBV2 and TRBJ1-2, with no clear D. The CDR3 totals 16 residues. Between the trimmed V and J ends, which lost 2 bases and 4 bases, there was a span of 17 bases. Germline CDR1 SNHLY, CDR2 FYNNEI. The CDR3, as DNA: TGTGCCAGCAGTGAACCTGTACGGCGGGGAGCCTATGGCTACACCTTC. It encodes CASSEPVRRGAYGYTF.

The chain recombines TRBV2 with TRBJ2-1; D ambiguous. In germline, CDR1 is SNHLY, CDR2 FYNNEI. With 4 bases removed from V and 0 bases from J, the gap between germline ends came to 13 bases. The CDR3 covers 16 residues. The CDR3 DNA reads as TGTGCCAGCAGTGGTTCTCCCTCCCTCTCCTACAATGAGCAGTTCTTC. Translated, it gives CASSGSPSLSYNEQFF.

The J gene is TRBJ1-5, the V gene TRBV19, with 7 bases fitting TRBD1. The CDR3 consists of 14 residues. Germline lookup yields CDR1 LNHDA and CDR2 SQIVND (reference sequence). The V and J ends lost 5 bases and 2 bases, in that order; junction bases with no gene match: 3. This CDR3 is CASSSQGGNQPQHF. The CDR3 DNA follows: TGTGCCAGTAGTTCCCAGGGGGGCAATCAGCCCCAGCATTTT.

The rearrangement joins TRBV9 to TRBJ1-6; 7 bases align to TRBD1. Germline CDR1 is SGDLS and CDR2 is YYNGEE. The CDR3 consists of 15 residues. The V segment lost 3 bases and the J segment 10 bases; nucleotides outside the gene matches: 10. CDR3 region: CASSAGQAAWSPLHF. The CDR3 coding sequence is TGTGCCAGCAGCGCCGGACAGGCGGCATGGTCACCCCTCCACTTT.

In this sample, this clone turned up once. The V and J genes are TRBV5-4 and TRBJ1-3; unclear D gene. The length of the CDR3 is 12 residues. V lost 0 bases and J 7 bases, leaving 5 bases between the germline ends. Looked up from germline, CDR1 is SGHNT and CDR2 is YYREEE (reference sequence). Here the CDR3 reads CASSLDGNTIYF. As DNA, the CDR3 is TGTGCCAGCAGCTTGGACGGGAACACCATATATTTT.

The CDR3, as DNA: TGTGCCAGCAGTGAGGCGCGGGTGTTCTTC. Amino acids: CASSEARVFF. The chain carries TRBV2 and TRBJ2-1; a possible D gene is TRBD2 (5 bases). From germline, CDR1 is SNHLY and CDR2 FYNNEI. The CDR3 consists of 10 residues. Trimming left V 3 bases short and J 15 bases short, with 9 bases between.

The chain recombines TRBV6-1 with TRBJ2-2; D remains unclear. V gave up 2 bases and J gave up 0 bases, with 10 bases separating them. CDR3 length: 16 residues. Germline CDR1 is MNHNS and CDR2 is SASEGT. CDR3 residues: CASSEFVQPNTGELFF. The CDR3 DNA reads TGTGCCAGCAGTGAATTCGTACAGCCGAACACCGGGGAGCTGTTTTTT.

The V call is TRBV5-1, the J call TRBJ2-2; D perhaps matches TRBD2 (5 bases). Trimming stripped 0 bases from V and 2 bases from J, with 14 bases between. The germline V gene encodes CDR1 SGHRS and CDR2 YFSETQ. This CDR3 region has 17 residues. CDR3 nucleotide sequence: TGCGCCAGCAGCTTGGTCCCCCCGGGATCTAACACCGGGGAGCTGTTTTTT. Its protein is CASSLVPPGSNTGELFF.

The chain couples TRBV2 to TRBJ1-5, with 7 nucleotides matching TRBD1. The junction had 3 bases not matched to a gene; V was cut back by 7 bases and J by 0 bases. Germline CDR1 and CDR2: SNHLY and FYNNEI. The CDR3 has 14 residues. The DNA for the CDR3 is TGTGCCAGCACCTACAGGGGTAGCAATCAGCCCCAGCATTTT. This codes for CASTYRGSNQPQHF.

The V and J genes are TRBV10-2 and TRBJ1-3; TRBD1 aligns across 8 bases. Germline loops: CDR1 WSHSY, CDR2 SAAADI. Germline trimming cut 8 bases from V and 2 bases from J; bases unmatched to any gene: 5. CDR3 length: 14 amino acids. CDR3: CASLGTGAGNTIYF. The CDR3 DNA reads as TGCGCCAGCCTTGGGACAGGAGCTGGAAACACCATATATTTT.

The chain links TRBV11-2 to TRBJ2-5, with D possibly being TRBD1 (8 bases). Trimming removed 6 bases at V and 7 bases at J, with 12 bases between. The CDR3 is 12 amino acids. Germline CDR1 and CDR2: SGHAT and FQNNGV. The chain's CDR3 is CASRDREGTQYF. The CDR3 DNA follows: TGTGCCAGCAGGGACAGGGAGGGGACCCAGTACTTC.

The chain is built from TRBV4-3 and TRBJ2-7, with D unresolved. The CDR3 consists of 11 residues. Deletions cut 2 bases from V and 9 bases from J, with 8 bases between. CDR1 and CDR2 (germline): LGHNA, YSLEER. The CDR3 loop reads CASSQPVRQYV. As DNA, the CDR3 is TGCGCCAGCAGCCAACCGGTCCGGCAGTACGTC.

This clone was found a few times. The rearrangement joins TRBV29-1 to TRBJ2-1; possibly TRBD1 for D (8 bases). The CDR3 contains 14 residues. V was clipped by 4 bases and J by 7 bases, with 17 bases between them. CDR1 and CDR2 from the germline V gene are SQVTM and ANQGSEA. The DNA for the CDR3 is TGCAGCGTTGTAGGACAGGGAGGGAGAAATGAGCAGTTCTTC. Protein sequence: CSVVGQGGRNEQFF.

The rearrangement uses TRBV9 and TRBJ2-1; tentatively, D is TRBD2 (6 bases). Germline values: CDR1 SGDLS, CDR2 YYNGEE. The V gene lost 0 bases and the J gene lost 7 bases, with 17 bases spanning the gap. This CDR3 contains 16 residues. CDR3 nucleotides: TGTGCCAGCAGCGTAGGAACAGGAGGGGCCAAAAATGAGCAGTTCTTC. It is translated as CASSVGTGGAKNEQFF.

The rearrangement joins TRBV29-1 to TRBJ2-5; 8 positions match TRBD2. The CDR3 spans 15 residues. The V and J ends lost 1 base and 5 bases, in that order; junction bases with no gene match: 9. CDR1 is SQVTM, CDR2 ANQGSEA, per germline. The chain's CDR3 is CSVEGVAGSRETQYF. CDR3 in DNA: TGCAGCGTTGAAGGGGTAGCGGGAAGCAGGGAGACCCAGTACTTC. Supplemented by reference TRBV29-1 and TRBJ2-5, the full variable domain reads SAVISQKPSRDICQRGTSLTIQCQVDSQVTMMFWYRQQPGQSLTLIATANQGSEATYESGFVIDKFPISRPNLTFSTLTVSNMSPEDSSIYLCSVEGVAGSRETQYFGPGTRLLVL.

The chain recombines TRBV5-1 with TRBJ2-1; 10 bases agree with TRBD2. CDR1 is SGHRS, CDR2 YFSETQ, per germline. The CDR3 sequence is 14 residues long. The V gene end was trimmed by 2 bases and the J gene end by 8 bases; junction bases not matched to a gene: 4. The chain's CDR3 is CASSFSSGSYEQFF. The CDR3 DNA is TGCGCCAGCAGCTTCTCTAGCGGGAGTTATGAGCAGTTCTTC.

V and J are TRBV28 and TRBJ1-2; 7 nucleotides agree with TRBD1. In germline, CDR1 is MDHEN, CDR2 SYDVKM. Trimming cost V 6 bases and J 4 bases; bases outside gene matches: 8. The length of the CDR3 is 14 residues. DNA of the CDR3: TGTGCCAGCAGAAATAAAACAGGGGTCTATGGCTACACCTTC. It translates to CASRNKTGVYGYTF.

The chain uses TRBV5-6 and TRBJ2-3, with TRBD2 as a possible D gene (5 bases). V lost 0 bases and J lost 6, with 8 bases in between. Germline assignment: CDR1 SGHDT and CDR2 YYEEEE. This CDR3 has 13 residues. The CDR3 loop reads CASSLGTSDTQYF. The CDR3 region has the DNA TGTGCCAGCAGCTTGGGGACTTCCGATACGCAGTATTTT.

The chain carries TRBV6-5 and TRBJ1-6; 7 nucleotides line up with TRBD1. This CDR3 contains 13 residues. Trimming took 6 bases from V and 8 from J; bases not matched to a gene: 4. Germline V lookup: CDR1 MNHEY, CDR2 SVGAGI. The CDR3 region is CASRDTGDSPLHF. The CDR3 DNA reads TGTGCCAGCAGGGATACAGGGGATTCACCCCTCCACTTT.

CDR3 loop: CASSGGMGQGATYQETQYF. For the CDR3, the DNA is TGTGCCAGCAGTGGGGGCATGGGGCAGGGGGCGACGTACCAAGAGACCCAGTACTTC. This chain joins TRBV27 and TRBJ2-5; 8 positions match TRBD1. J was trimmed by 0 bases and V by 5 bases; bases with no gene match: 17. The germline gives CDR1 MNHEY, CDR2 SMNVEV (reference sequence). CDR3 length: 19 amino acids.

V and J are TRBV30 and TRBJ1-6; 9 bases align to TRBD1. Germline CDR1 and CDR2: GTSNPN and SVGIG (reference sequence). Trimming cost V 4 bases and J 10 bases; bases outside gene matches: 8. The CDR3 covers 14 residues. The chain's CDR3 is CAWTPGQGASPLHF. Here the CDR3 DNA reads TGTGCCTGGACCCCGGGACAGGGCGCCTCACCCCTCCACTTT.

V and J are TRBV15 and TRBJ2-1; D perhaps matches TRBD2 (5 bases). Germline V gene data show CDR1 as LNHNV and CDR2 as YYDKDF (reference sequence). The V end was cut by 1 base, the J end by 5 bases, with 18 bases between. The CDR3 is 17 residues long. The CDR3 sequence is CATSRGLSGGLNNEQFF. In nucleotides, the CDR3 is TGTGCCACCAGCAGAGGGCTAAGCGGCGGCCTGAACAATGAGCAGTTCTTC.

The chain has TRBV28 and TRBJ1-2, with D tentatively TRBD1 (6 bases). The CDR3 is 16 amino acids. CDR1 MDHEN and CDR2 SYDVKM come from the germline V gene. Trimming took 6 bases from V and 2 from J, leaving 19 bases between them. The CDR3 region is CASSSPGGGKNYGYTF. For the CDR3, the DNA is TGTGCCAGCAGCTCACCGGGAGGGGGGAAAAACTATGGCTACACCTTC.

This chain joins TRBV18 and TRBJ2-7; TRBD1 aligns across 8 bases. The CDR3 sequence is 13 residues long. The V segment lost 6 bases and the J segment 3 bases; nucleotides outside the gene matches: 4. The V gene's germline CDR1 is KGHSH and CDR2 LQKENI. The CDR3 loop reads CASSRTGLYEQYF. The CDR3 region has the DNA TGTGCCAGCTCGAGGACAGGGCTCTACGAGCAGTACTTC.